The clone carrying this T cell receptor beta chain was detected a few times. Its target is not known. Tregs were sorted as CD4+CD25+CD127-/low cells. Study-level results: The larger cohort examined one V-J beta rearrangement, not whole repertoires.

Constant-region reverse primers amplified full-length variable regions, followed by semi-nested Nested Universal Primer A PCR. Using its own MiXCR run on the 5' RACE reads, TCRdb lists one record per CDR3 protein. The sample yields about 10,000 distinct CDR3 sequences, under 50% seen once. Germline V gene sequence: CDR1 MGHRA, CDR2 YSYEKL. The V segment lost 1 base and the J segment 7 bases; nucleotides outside the gene matches: 9. This CDR3 comprises 16 residues. Sequencing was carried out using Tregs sorted from a lymph node. The chain employs TRBV4-1 and TRBJ2-2; 7 bases are a match to TRBD2. The origin of this receptor is a female donor with breast cancer. The CDR3 region has the DNA TGCGCCAGCAGCCAAGGGGCGGGAGCGGGCAGCGGGGAGCTGTTTTTT. Protein: CASSQGAGAGSGELFF.